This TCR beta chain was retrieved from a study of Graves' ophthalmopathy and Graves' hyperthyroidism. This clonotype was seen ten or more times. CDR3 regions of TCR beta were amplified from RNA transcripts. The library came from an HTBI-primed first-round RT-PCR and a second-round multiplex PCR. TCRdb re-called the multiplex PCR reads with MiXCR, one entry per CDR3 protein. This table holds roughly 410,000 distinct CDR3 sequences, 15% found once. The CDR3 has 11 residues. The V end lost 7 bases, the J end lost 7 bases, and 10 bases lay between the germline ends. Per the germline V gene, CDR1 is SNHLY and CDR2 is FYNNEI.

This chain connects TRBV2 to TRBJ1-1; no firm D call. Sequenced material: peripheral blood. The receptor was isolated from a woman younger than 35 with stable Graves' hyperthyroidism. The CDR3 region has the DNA TGTGCCAGCACTCTCAGCCTTGAAGCTTTCTTT. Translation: CASTLSLEAFF.